This TCR beta chain was recovered during a study of shared clonotypes between healthy human individuals. Measured with immunoSEQ multiplex PCR; TCRdb has only the in-frame clones, and not every one. Among about 1 million clones, about 84% were seen once, and the ten largest hold around 0.47%. The CDR3 runs 12 residues. CDR1 and CDR2 from the germline V gene are SGHTA and FQGNSA. Trimming removed 1 base at V and 2 bases at J, with 2 bases between. Remarks on this clone: The same CDR3 can be traced to other DNA sequences in this sample.

All donors were healthy HIV-negative adults lacking recent acute infections or vaccinations. This rearrangement joins TRBV7-2 to TRBJ2-5; D unclear. The clonotype originates from a man younger than 30 in good health. Some clones in this sample may be carry-over from other donors' samples. The sample consisted of memory CD4+ T cells from PBMCs. Indicated subset: CD45RA-negative fraction. This CDR3 reads CASSLGQETQYF. DNA of the CDR3: TGTGCCAGCAGCTTAGGTCAAGAGACCCAGTACTTC. Full variable domain (missing parts from reference TRBV7-2 and TRBJ2-5): GAGVSQSPSNKVTEKGKDVELRCDPISGHTALYWYRQSLGQGLEFLIYFQGNSAPDKSGLPSDRFSAERTGGSVSTLTIQRTQQEDSAVYLCASSLGQETQYFGPGTRLLVL.